This T cell receptor (beta chain) was sequenced in a study of shared clonotypes between healthy human individuals. The CDR3 length is 14 residues. In germline, CDR1 is WSHSY, CDR2 SAAADI. With 5 bases removed from V and 1 base from J, the gap between germline ends came to 9 bases. Sequenced by immunoSEQ multiplex PCR; TCRdb stores in-frame clones only, minus some. This table holds around 2,000,000 clones, 85% to 95% found once. The J gene is TRBJ1-5, the V gene TRBV10-2; no firm D call. Sequencing input: naive CD4+ T cells sorted from blood. Documented subset: CD45RA+ positively selected. This TCR derives from a man aged 18 to 30 in good health. CDR3 protein: CASSRASSNQPQHF. In DNA, the CDR3 is TGCGCCAGCAGTCGAGCAAGCAGCAATCAGCCCCAGCATTTT.